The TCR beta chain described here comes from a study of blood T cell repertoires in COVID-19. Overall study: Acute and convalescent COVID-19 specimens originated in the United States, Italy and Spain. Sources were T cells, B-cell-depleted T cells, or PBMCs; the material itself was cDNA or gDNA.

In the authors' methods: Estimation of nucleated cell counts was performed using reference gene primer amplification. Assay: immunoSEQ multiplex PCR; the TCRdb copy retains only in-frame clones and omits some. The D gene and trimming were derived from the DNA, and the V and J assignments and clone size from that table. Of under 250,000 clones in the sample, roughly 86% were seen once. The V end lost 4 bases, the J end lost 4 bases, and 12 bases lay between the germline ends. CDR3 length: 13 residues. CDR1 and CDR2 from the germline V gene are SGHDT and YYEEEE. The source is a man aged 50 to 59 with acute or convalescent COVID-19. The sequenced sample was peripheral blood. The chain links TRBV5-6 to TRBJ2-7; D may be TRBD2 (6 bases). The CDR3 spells CASSVRGIYEQYF. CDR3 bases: TGTGCCAGCAGCGTGCGGGGCATTTACGAGCAGTACTTC.